This T cell receptor (beta chain) came from a study of blood T cell repertoires in COVID-19. Study-wide background: Some COVID-19 samples were acute and others convalescent; all came from the United States, Italy and Spain. Sources were T cells, B-cell-depleted T cells, or PBMCs; the material itself was cDNA or gDNA.

Germline CDR1 reads MNHEY; CDR2 reads SVGEGT. The CDR3 sequence is 14 residues long. The V and J ends lost 0 bases and 2 bases respectively, with 7 bases between them. Authors' data handling: Cell counts per sample came from amplifying reference gene primers. Produced via immunoSEQ multiplex PCR; TCRdb's table is partial and in-frame only. V and J calls and clone size are copied from that table; D and trimming were computed from the DNA. The table records under 200,000 clones, 86% of them present only once. The chain combines TRBV6-2 or TRBV6-3 with TRBJ1-2, with D uncertain. This sequence originates from a man aged 50-59 years with active or convalescent COVID-19. Sequencing used peripheral blood. The chain's CDR3 is CASSYSAVNYGYTF. As DNA, the CDR3 is TGTGCCAGCAGTTACTCGGCAGTAAACTATGGCTACACCTTC.